This is a list of T cell receptor beta chains from one sample in a study of blood T cell repertoires in COVID-19. Assay used: immunoSEQ multiplex PCR; TCRdb lists only in-frame clones, some missing. The sample has around 200,000 clones, roughly 86% seen once. The sequenced sample consisted of peripheral blood. The receptors originated from a man in his sixties or seventies with acute or convalescent COVID-19. Each CDR3 is given with its conserved first and last residue. Fields, in order: D gene, J gene, clone size, V gene, CDR3 DNA, CDR3 protein. The D gene is left open where the match is weak. Size values are once, few and many counts, or a class for expanded clones, and some rows have none.

TRBD1	TRBJ2-4	NA	TRBV3-1/TRBV3-2	TGTGCCAGCAGCCTACAACAGGGGGACATTCAGTACTTC	CASSLQQGDIQYF
TRBD1	TRBJ1-4	few	TRBV28	TGTGCCAGCAGTTCACAGGGGAGGGAAAAACTGTTTTTT	CASSSQGREKLFF
NA	TRBJ1-6	NA	TRBV11-2	TGTGCCAGCAGCTTTGCCACCGTCGGTTCACCCCTCCACTTT	CASSFATVGSPLHF
TRBD1	TRBJ1-2	NA	TRBV11-1	TGTGCCAGCAGCTTGACAGGGAAGGTCGGCTACACCTTC	CASSLTGKVGYTF
TRBD1	TRBJ1-6	NA	TRBV6-6	TGTGCCAGCAGTATGGGACAGGGCAATAATTCACCCCTCCACTTT	CASSMGQGNNSPLHF
NA	TRBJ1-2	NA	TRBV11-1	TGTGCCAGCAGCTCGGGTCTTTATGGCTACACCTTC	CASSSGLYGYTF
NA	TRBJ1-6	few	TRBV28	TGTGCCAGCAGTTACGACACAGGGTGGGTTTCACCCCTCCACTTT	CASSYDTGWVSPLHF
TRBD1	TRBJ2-3	NA	TRBV24-1	TGTGCCACCAGTGATCCGGGACAGGGTAGTGCAGATACGCAGTATTTT	CATSDPGQGSADTQYF
NA	TRBJ1-4	NA	TRBV21-1	TGTGCCAGCAGCATCCGGGACAGTAATGAAAAACTGTTTTTT	CASSIRDSNEKLFF
TRBD2	TRBJ2-7	NA	TRBV7-9	TGTGCCAGCAGCTTCCCACTAGCGGGAGTTTGGGGATCGTCCTACGAGCAGTACTTC	CASSFPLAGVWGSSYEQYF
NA	TRBJ1-3	NA	TRBV2	TGTGCCAGCAGTGGGAGCTCTGGAAACACCATATATTTT	CASSGSSGNTIYF
NA	TRBJ2-7	NA	TRBV18	TGTGCCAGCTCACCACCAGGCGGGAAGACCTACGAGCAGTACTTC	CASSPPGGKTYEQYF
NA	TRBJ1-1	NA	TRBV30	TGTGCCTGGAGACTCTCCAGGGGAATGAACACTGAAGCTTTCTTT	CAWRLSRGMNTEAFF
NA	TRBJ1-2	NA	TRBV3-1/TRBV3-2	TGTGCCAGCAGCCAAGATCATGCAGGGGTCTATGGCTACACCTTC	CASSQDHAGVYGYTF
TRBD2	TRBJ2-5	many	TRBV7-2	TGTGCCAGCGGTCGCGGGGGGCCCCCAGAGACCCAGTACTTC	CASGRGGPPETQYF
NA	TRBJ2-2	NA	TRBV7-9	TGTGCCAGCAGCCCGGACAGTGGTGTCACCGGGGAGCTGTTTTTT	CASSPDSGVTGELFF
TRBD1	TRBJ1-4	once	TRBV28	TGTGCCAGCAGTTCCCCGGGACAGGGGAATGAAAAACTGTTTTTT	CASSSPGQGNEKLFF
TRBD1	TRBJ2-2	NA	TRBV5-4	TGTGCCAGCAGCCCGACCCACTCATACAGGGGGACGGGAGCCGGGGAGCTGTTTTTT	CASSPTHSYRGTGAGELFF
TRBD2	TRBJ2-1	NA	TRBV6-2/TRBV6-3	TGTGCCAGCAGTTACTCCATACTAGCGGTATCCCAGTTCTTC	CASSYSILAVSQFF
NA	TRBJ1-2	NA	TRBV5-1	TGCGCCAGCGGGAAGGGAGACGGAGACTATGGCTACACCTTC	CASGKGDGDYGYTF
NA	TRBJ2-3	NA	TRBV6-2/TRBV6-3	TGTGCCAGCAGTGCCCCGGGGGTTCTTTTGGGAGATACGCAGTATTTT	CASSAPGVLLGDTQYF
NA	TRBJ2-5	NA	TRBV23-1	TGCGCCAGCAGGGGGCGCAGGGAGACCCAGTACTTC	CASRGRRETQYF
TRBD1	TRBJ2-7	NA	TRBV9	TGTGCCAGCAGCGGAGACAGGGGCTACGAGCAGTACTTC	CASSGDRGYEQYF
TRBD1	TRBJ1-1	once	TRBV5-1	TGCGCCAGCAGCACCGGACAGGGGGCGAGTGAAGCTTTCTTT	CASSTGQGASEAFF
TRBD1	TRBJ1-5	NA	TRBV24-1	TGTGCCACCAGTGTTAGACAGGGACCTAGCAATCAGCCCCAGCATTTT	CATSVRQGPSNQPQHF
NA	TRBJ2-5	NA	TRBV5-1	TGCGCCAGCAGCCGGGCACAGACAGGCGAGACCCAGTACTTC	CASSRAQTGETQYF
NA	TRBJ1-1	NA	TRBV10-3	TGTGCCATCAGTGGGGGGGTAACTGAAGCTTTCTTT	CAISGGVTEAFF
NA	TRBJ1-5	NA	TRBV7-2	TGTGCCAGCAACGAGAATAGCAATCAGCCCCAGCATTTT	CASNENSNQPQHF
TRBD1	TRBJ2-6	NA	TRBV7-9	TGTGCCAGCAGCCCGGGACAGGGGAGGGGCGGGGCCAACGTCCTGACTTTC	CASSPGQGRGGANVLTF
NA	TRBJ1-6	NA	TRBV10-3	TGTGCCATCAGTGAGAGGTTAGGGGCGCGACGTAATTCACCCCTCCACTTT	CAISERLGARRNSPLHF
NA	TRBJ1-1	NA	TRBV18	TGTGCCAGCTCAGGAGGTATGAACACTGAAGCTTTCTTT	CASSGGMNTEAFF
NA	TRBJ1-5	NA	TRBV5-8	TGTGCCAGCAGCGAGGGTTATCAGCCCCAGCATTTT	CASSEGYQPQHF
TRBD2	TRBJ2-1	NA	TRBV7-3	TGTGCCAGCAGCTTAGGAGCCATAGCGGGAGGCGTGAATGAGCAGTTCTTC	CASSLGAIAGGVNEQFF
NA	TRBJ2-7	NA	TRBV29-1	TGCAGCGTTGTTGGGGAGCCCTACGAGCAGTACTTC	CSVVGEPYEQYF
TRBD2	TRBJ2-5	NA	TRBV28	TGTGCCAGCAGTTTTGCGGGAGTTCAGGAGACCCAGTACTTC	CASSFAGVQETQYF
TRBD1	TRBJ1-3	NA	TRBV6-1	TGTGCCAGCAGTGAAGAAGGGACAGGGAGGCGAAACACCATATATTTT	CASSEEGTGRRNTIYF
NA	TRBJ1-5	NA	TRBV7-3	TGTGCCAGCAGCCCGCCCGGGAACCTTCAGCCCCAGCATTTT	CASSPPGNLQPQHF
TRBD2	TRBJ2-1	NA	TRBV15	TGTGCCACCAGCAGAGATCGTAATAGCGGGAGTTTTAGTACTTCCTACAATGAGCAGTTCTTC	CATSRDRNSGSFSTSYNEQFF
NA	TRBJ2-7	NA	TRBV4-1	TGCGCCAGCAGCCAAGACGGGGGAACGTACGGGGACGAGCAGTACTTC	CASSQDGGTYGDEQYF
TRBD2	TRBJ2-5	NA	TRBV10-3	TGTGCCATCAGTGTACTAGCGGGGGGGCTAAGCCTTCTAGAGACCCAGTACTTC	CAISVLAGGLSLLETQYF
NA	TRBJ1-1	NA	TRBV6-4	TGTGCCAGCAGTGACTCAAGTTCGGCAGGGGCTGAAGCTTTCTTT	CASSDSSSAGAEAFF
TRBD1	TRBJ1-5	NA	TRBV5-1	TGCGCCAGCAGCCCCGAGGGGACAGCTTATCAGCCCCAGCATTTT	CASSPEGTAYQPQHF
TRBD1	TRBJ1-5	NA	TRBV2	TGTGCCAGCAGTGAGGGACAGGGGGAACAGCCCCAGCATTTT	CASSEGQGEQPQHF
TRBD2	TRBJ2-5	NA	TRBV3-1/TRBV3-2	TGTGCCAGCAGCCTTAGGTCCGGGACTAGCGGGGGGGTTTTAAAAGAGACCCAGTACTTC	CASSLRSGTSGGVLKETQYF
NA	TRBJ2-7	NA	TRBV2	TGTGCCAGCAGTGCCCAGATCTCCTACGAGCAGTACTTC	CASSAQISYEQYF
TRBD1	TRBJ1-4	NA	TRBV18	TGTGCCAGCTCACCCCCGGGACAGCGTAATGAAAAACTGTTTTTT	CASSPPGQRNEKLFF
TRBD1	TRBJ2-2	NA	TRBV9	TGTGCCAGCAGCGTGGCCAGCTGGCCCAGGGGGCGAGACGGGGGTTTGTTTTTT	CASSVASWPRGRDGGLFF
NA	TRBJ2-1	once	TRBV30	TGTGCCTGGAGTGTAGGGGTAGGCTATGAGCAGTTCTTC	CAWSVGVGYEQFF
NA	TRBJ2-5	NA	TRBV19	TGTGCCAGTAGTATTGTAGGTACAGGCCAAGAGACCCAGTACTTC	CASSIVGTGQETQYF
TRBD2	TRBJ2-5	once	TRBV7-3	TGTGCCAGCAGCTTAACGGCCTCGGGACTAGCGGGAGAAGAGACCCAGTACTTC	CASSLTASGLAGEETQYF
TRBD1	TRBJ2-1	NA	TRBV7-3	TGTGCCAGCAGCTCCCCTGGCCAGGGGGCGGACAATGAGCAGTTCTTC	CASSSPGQGADNEQFF
NA	TRBJ2-1	NA	TRBV29-1	TGCAGCGTTTTGCGGGCTGCTGTGACCTACAATGAGCAGTTCTTC	CSVLRAAVTYNEQFF
TRBD1	TRBJ2-2	NA	TRBV19	TGTGCCACCGGACAGGGACCTTTAGGGGAGCTGTTTTTT	CATGQGPLGELFF